This TCR beta chain was profiled in a study of T cell responses to AZD1222 COVID-19 vaccine. Across the whole study: Second-dose groups at about 4 or about 12 weeks were pooled.

Findings of the study overall: With dominance at 160-218 and 743-854, vaccine-associated CD4 TCRs spanned spike. Among the donors, most were white British and more were female, and clonal diversity was possibly underestimated. Just 5 to 7 AZD1222 recipients were seropositive at baseline.

In the case of this clone: Its target is unknown.

Per germline, CDR1 SGHRS and CDR2 YFSETQ. V was cut by 0 bases and J by 5 bases, with 7 bases left in between. The CDR3 is made up of 13 amino acids. The protocol was immunoSEQ multiplex PCR, while the TCRdb copy is restricted to in-frame clones and leaves out a portion. Altogether roughly 150,000 clones are present, around nine tenths being singletons, with the ten largest covering less than 6.5%. The material sequenced was peripheral blood, taken on day 0 of AZD1222 vaccination. J is TRBJ2-3 and V is TRBV5-1; unclear D gene. This sequence originates from an adult in good health. CDR3 region: CASSLDALDTQYF. The CDR3 DNA reads TGCGCCAGCAGCTTGGATGCGCTAGATACGCAGTATTTT.